Shown below are 3 T cell receptor beta chains from a single sample sequenced in a study of control samples from healthy donors and cancer patients. The table came from immunoSEQ multiplex PCR; TCRdb's copy has only in-frame clones and leaves some out. This sample has 150,000 to 200,000 clones, with 75% to 95% found just once. The sample taken for sequencing was blood. These receptors came from a woman aged 25 to 45 in good health.

J is TRBJ1-2 and V is TRBV28; 7 nucleotides align to TRBD1. The J segment lost 2 bases and the V segment lost 3 bases, leaving 3 bases of the junction unmatched. CDR1 is MDHEN, CDR2 SYDVKM, per germline. This CDR3 spans 14 amino acids. Here the CDR3 reads CASSLGTANYGYTF. In nucleotides, the CDR3 is TGTGCCAGCAGTTTGGGGACAGCGAACTATGGCTACACCTTC.

V gene TRBV28 combines with J gene TRBJ1-2; TRBD1 agrees at 7 bases. Germline trimming cut 6 bases from V and 0 bases from J; bases unmatched to any gene: 4. The germline V gene encodes CDR1 MDHEN and CDR2 SYDVKM. This CDR3 region has 14 residues. The CDR3 sequence is CASRTTGTNYGYTF. As DNA, the CDR3 is TGTGCCAGCAGAACGACAGGGACTAACTATGGCTACACCTTC.

This clone was detected once. The chain joins TRBV28 to TRBJ1-2, with TRBD1 matching over 9 bases. The ends lost 3 bases at V and 7 bases at J; junction bases unmatched: 3. The CDR3 has 13 amino acids. Germline values: CDR1 MDHEN, CDR2 SYDVKM. The CDR3 nucleotides read TGTGCCAGCAGTTTTGACAGGGGGGCTGGCTACACCTTC. It yields the protein CASSFDRGAGYTF.